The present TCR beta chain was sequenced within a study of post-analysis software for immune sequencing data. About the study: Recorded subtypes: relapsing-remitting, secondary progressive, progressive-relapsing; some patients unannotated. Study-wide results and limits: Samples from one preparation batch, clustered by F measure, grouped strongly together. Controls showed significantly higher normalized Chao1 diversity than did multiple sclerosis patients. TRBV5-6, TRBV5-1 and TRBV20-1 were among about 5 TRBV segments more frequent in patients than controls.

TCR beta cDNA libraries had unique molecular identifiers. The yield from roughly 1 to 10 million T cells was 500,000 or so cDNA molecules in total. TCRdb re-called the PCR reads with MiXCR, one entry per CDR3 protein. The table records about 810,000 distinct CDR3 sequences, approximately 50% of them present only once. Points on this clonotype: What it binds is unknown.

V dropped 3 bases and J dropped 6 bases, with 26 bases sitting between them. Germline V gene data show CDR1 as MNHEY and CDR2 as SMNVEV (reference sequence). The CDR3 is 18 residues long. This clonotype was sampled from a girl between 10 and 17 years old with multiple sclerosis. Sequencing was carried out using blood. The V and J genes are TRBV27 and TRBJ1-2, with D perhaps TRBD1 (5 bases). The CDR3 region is CASSFWGGRGRSSNGYTF. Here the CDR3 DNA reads TGTGCCAGCAGTTTTTGGGGGGGGAGAGGGCGTTCATCCAATGGCTACACCTTC.